This TCR beta chain was sequenced for a study of T cell changes during pregnancy in multiple sclerosis. With 2 bases clipped from V and 2 bases from J, the junction kept 2 bases outside the gene matches. The CDR3 loop spans 14 amino acids. Germline V gene data show CDR1 as SGHDT and CDR2 as YYEEEE. Only in-frame clones appear in the TCRdb table, and some are missing; sequencing was by immunoSEQ multiplex PCR. The sample gives some 70,000 clones, 90% to 95% of which show up once; roughly 5% is in the top ten. The chain links TRBV5-6 to TRBJ1-1, with TRBD1 matching 8 bases. Sequenced here: CD8+ T cells from peripheral blood mononuclear cells, sampled before pregnancy. This clonotype originated in a female donor with multiple sclerosis, enrolled in a pregnancy study. Here the CDR3 reads CASSFGTGNTEAFF. CDR3 in DNA: TGTGCCAGCAGCTTTGGGACAGGTAACACTGAAGCTTTCTTT.